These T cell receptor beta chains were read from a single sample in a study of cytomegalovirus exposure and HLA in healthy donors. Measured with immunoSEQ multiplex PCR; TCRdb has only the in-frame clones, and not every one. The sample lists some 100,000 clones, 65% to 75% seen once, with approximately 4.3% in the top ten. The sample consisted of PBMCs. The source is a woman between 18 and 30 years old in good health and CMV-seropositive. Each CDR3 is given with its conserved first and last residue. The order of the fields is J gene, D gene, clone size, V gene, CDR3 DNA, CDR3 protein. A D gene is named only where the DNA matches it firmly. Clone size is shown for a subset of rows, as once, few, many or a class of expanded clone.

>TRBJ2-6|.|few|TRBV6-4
TGTGCCAGCGGCGGGGACTCTGGGGCCAACGTCCTGACTTTC
CASGGDSGANVLTF
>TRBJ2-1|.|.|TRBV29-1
TGCAGCGCCCTACTAGATTGGGGCAATGAGCAGTTCTTC
CSALLDWGNEQFF
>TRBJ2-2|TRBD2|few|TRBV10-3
TGTGCCATCAGTGACGACGGGCGGGAGGGAATGGGGGAGCTGTTTTTT
CAISDDGREGMGELFF
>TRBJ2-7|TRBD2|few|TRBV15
TGTGCCACCAGAGGAGGAGCGGGAGGTACCTACGAGCAGTACTTC
CATRGGAGGTYEQYF
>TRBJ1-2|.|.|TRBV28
TGTGCCAGCAGTCCCGGGGGGGTTTTAGGCTACACCTTC
CASSPGGVLGYTF
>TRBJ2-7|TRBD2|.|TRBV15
TGTGCCACCAGCAGAGCTCCTCTAGCGGGAGGGCCTAGAGAGCAGTACTTC
CATSRAPLAGGPREQYF
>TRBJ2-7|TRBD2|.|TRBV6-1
TGTGCCAGCAGTGATGACGGGTCGGGAGGCTTCTCTTACTACGAGCAGTACTTC
CASSDDGSGGFSYYEQYF
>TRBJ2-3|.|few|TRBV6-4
TGTGCCAGCAGTGAAAGGGAGGGGGCAGATACGCAGTATTTT
CASSEREGADTQYF
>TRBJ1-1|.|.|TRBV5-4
TGTGCCAGCAGCATACAGGGTACTGAAGCTTTCTTT
CASSIQGTEAFF
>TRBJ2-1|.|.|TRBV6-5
TGTGCCAGCAGTTACCGTGGTCCCCTATACAATGAGCAGTTCTTC
CASSYRGPLYNEQFF